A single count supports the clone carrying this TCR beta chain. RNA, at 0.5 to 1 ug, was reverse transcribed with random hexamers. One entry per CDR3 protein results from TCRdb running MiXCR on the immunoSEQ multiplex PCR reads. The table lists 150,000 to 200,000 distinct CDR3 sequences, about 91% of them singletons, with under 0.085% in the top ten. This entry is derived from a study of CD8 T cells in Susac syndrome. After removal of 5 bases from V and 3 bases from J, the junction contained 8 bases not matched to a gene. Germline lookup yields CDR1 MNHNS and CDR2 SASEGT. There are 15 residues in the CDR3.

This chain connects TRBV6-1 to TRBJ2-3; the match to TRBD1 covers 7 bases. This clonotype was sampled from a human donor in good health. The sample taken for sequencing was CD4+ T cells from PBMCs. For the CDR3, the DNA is TGTGCCAGCAGTTTTGACAGGGTGTGGACAGATACGCAGTATTTT. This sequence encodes CASSFDRVWTDTQYF.